This T cell receptor (beta chain) was captured by sequencing in a study of cytomegalovirus exposure and HLA in healthy donors. Germline CDR1 KGHSH, CDR2 LQKENI. The CDR3 consists of 16 residues. The V end lost 3 bases, the J end lost 3 bases, and 14 bases lay between the germline ends. The PCR was carried out with 60 Vbeta primers and 13 Jbeta primers. This table comes from immunoSEQ multiplex PCR, and its TCRdb copy is limited to in-frame clones, with some not included. The sample records 100,000 to 150,000 clones, approximately 74% being singletons. The sample consisted of PBMCs. This TCR came from a man aged 40-55 years in good health and CMV-seropositive. The chain recombines TRBV18 with TRBJ2-2, with a possible D match to TRBD2 (5 bases). The chain's CDR3 is CASSPRTGWDTGELFF. The CDR3 nucleotides are TGTGCCAGCTCACCCCGGACGGGGTGGGACACCGGGGAGCTGTTTTTT.